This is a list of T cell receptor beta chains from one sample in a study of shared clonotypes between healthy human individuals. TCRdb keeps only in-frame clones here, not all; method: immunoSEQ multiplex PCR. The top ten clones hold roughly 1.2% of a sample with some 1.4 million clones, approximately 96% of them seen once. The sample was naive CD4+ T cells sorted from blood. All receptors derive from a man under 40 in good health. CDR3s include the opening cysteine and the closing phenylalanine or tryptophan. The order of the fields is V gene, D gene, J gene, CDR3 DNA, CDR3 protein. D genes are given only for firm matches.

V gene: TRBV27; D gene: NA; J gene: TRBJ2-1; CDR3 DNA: TGTGCCAGCAGTTTATCTAGGCAGATTAGGAATGATGAGCAGTTCTTC; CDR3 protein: CASSLSRQIRNDEQFF
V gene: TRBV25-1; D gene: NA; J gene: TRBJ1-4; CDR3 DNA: TGTGCCAGCAGCGCTGCAGGGAACGAAAAACTGTTTTTT; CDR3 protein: CASSAAGNEKLFF
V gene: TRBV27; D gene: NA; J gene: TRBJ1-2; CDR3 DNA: TGTGCCAGCAGTTTAACTCGCAGGGTGGGCCTTAACTATGGCTACACCTTC; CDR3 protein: CASSLTRRVGLNYGYTF
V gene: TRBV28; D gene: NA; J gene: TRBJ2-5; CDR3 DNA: TGTGCCAGCAGTTTAACCGAGACCCAGTACTTC; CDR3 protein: CASSLTETQYF
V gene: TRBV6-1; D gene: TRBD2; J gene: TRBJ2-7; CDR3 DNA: TGTGCCAGCAGTGATTCCCCGCTAGCGGGAGGGATTACCTACGAGCAGTACTTC; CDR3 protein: CASSDSPLAGGITYEQYF
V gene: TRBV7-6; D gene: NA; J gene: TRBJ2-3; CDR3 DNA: TGTGCCAGCAGCTTGGGGAACCAAGGTTCGCAGTATTTT; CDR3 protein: CASSLGNQGSQYF
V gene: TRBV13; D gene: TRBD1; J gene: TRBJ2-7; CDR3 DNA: TGTGCCAGCAGCCCTAGACAGGGCTACGAGCAGTACTTC; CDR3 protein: CASSPRQGYEQYF
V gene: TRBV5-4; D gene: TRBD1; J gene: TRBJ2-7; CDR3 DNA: TGTGCGACCAGCCCGGTCCAGGGGGCTTACGAGCAGTACTTC; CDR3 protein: CATSPVQGAYEQYF
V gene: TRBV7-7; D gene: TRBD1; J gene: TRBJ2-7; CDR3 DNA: TGTGCCAGCAGCTGGGACAGGGCGAATGAGGATTGCTACGAGCAGTACTTC; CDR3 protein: CASSWDRANEDCYEQYF
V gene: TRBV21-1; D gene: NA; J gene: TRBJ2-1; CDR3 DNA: TGTGCCAGCAGCAATTCCATCGAGGGGACCTCCTACAATGAGCAGTTCTTC; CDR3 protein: CASSNSIEGTSYNEQFF